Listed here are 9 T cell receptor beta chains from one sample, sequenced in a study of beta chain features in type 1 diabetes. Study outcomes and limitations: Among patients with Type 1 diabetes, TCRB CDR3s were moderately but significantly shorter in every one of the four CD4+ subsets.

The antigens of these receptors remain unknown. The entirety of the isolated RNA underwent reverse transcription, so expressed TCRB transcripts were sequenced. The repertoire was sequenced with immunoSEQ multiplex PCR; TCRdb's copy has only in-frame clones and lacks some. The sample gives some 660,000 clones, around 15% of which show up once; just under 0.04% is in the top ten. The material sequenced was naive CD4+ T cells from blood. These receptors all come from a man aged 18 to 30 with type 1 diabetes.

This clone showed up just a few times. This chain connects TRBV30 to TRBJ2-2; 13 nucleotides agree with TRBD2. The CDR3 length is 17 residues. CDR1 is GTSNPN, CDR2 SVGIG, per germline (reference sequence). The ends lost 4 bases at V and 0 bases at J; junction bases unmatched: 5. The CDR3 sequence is CAWTPTSGGPNTGELFF. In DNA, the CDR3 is TGTGCCTGGACCCCGACTAGCGGGGGGCCGAACACCGGGGAGCTGTTTTTT.

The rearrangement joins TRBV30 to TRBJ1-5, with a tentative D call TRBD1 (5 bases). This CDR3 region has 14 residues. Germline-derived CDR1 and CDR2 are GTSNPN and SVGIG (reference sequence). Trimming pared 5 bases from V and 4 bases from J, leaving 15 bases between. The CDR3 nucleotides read TGTGCCTGGTGTATGGGACTTCCAAATCAGCCCCAGCATTTT. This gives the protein CAWCMGLPNQPQHF.

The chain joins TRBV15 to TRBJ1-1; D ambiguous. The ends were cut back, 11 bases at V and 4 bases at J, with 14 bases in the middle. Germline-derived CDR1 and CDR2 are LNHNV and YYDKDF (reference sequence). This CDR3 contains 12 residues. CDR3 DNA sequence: TGTGCCTCAAGTGAAGGGAGCACTGAAGCTTTCTTT. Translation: CASSEGSTEAFF.

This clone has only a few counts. The CDR3 protein is CAWSKGGNLRGYTF. The CDR3 coding sequence is TGTGCCTGGAGTAAAGGGGGGAATCTCCGGGGCTACACCTTC. The chain carries TRBV30 and TRBJ1-2, with D tentatively TRBD1 (6 bases). Germline CDR1 and CDR2: GTSNPN and SVGIG (reference sequence). The ends were cut back, 2 bases at V and 8 bases at J, with 18 bases in the middle. The CDR3 is 14 residues long.

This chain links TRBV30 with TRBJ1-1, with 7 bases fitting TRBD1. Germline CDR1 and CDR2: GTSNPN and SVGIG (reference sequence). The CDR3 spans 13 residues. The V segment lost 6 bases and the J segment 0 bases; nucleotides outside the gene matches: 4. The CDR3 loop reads CACAQGMNTEAFF. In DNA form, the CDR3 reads TGTGCCTGCGCACAGGGGATGAACACTGAAGCTTTCTTT.

The chain's CDR3 is CASSPRAGSQQETQYF. CDR3 nucleotides: TGTGCCAGCAGCCCCCGCGCAGGGAGTCAACAAGAGACCCAGTACTTC. The chain links TRBV11-2 to TRBJ2-5; either TRBD1 or TRBD2 may supply D (5 bases each). The CDR3 is made up of 16 amino acids. In germline, CDR1 is SGHAT, CDR2 FQNNGV. Trimming left V 5 bases short and J 2 bases short, with 18 bases between.

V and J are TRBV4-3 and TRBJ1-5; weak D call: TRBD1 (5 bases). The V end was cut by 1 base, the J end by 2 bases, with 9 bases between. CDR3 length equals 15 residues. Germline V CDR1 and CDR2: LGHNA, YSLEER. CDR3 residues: CASSQGGGRNQPQHF. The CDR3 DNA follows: TGCGCCAGCAGCCAAGGCGGGGGTCGCAATCAGCCCCAGCATTTT.

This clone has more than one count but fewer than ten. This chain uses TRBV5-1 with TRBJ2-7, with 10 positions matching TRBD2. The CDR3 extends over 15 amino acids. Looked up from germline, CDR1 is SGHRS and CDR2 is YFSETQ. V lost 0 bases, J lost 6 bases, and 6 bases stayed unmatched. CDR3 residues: CASSLESSGRSEQYF. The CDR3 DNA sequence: TGCGCCAGCAGCTTGGAGTCTAGCGGGAGATCCGAGCAGTACTTC.

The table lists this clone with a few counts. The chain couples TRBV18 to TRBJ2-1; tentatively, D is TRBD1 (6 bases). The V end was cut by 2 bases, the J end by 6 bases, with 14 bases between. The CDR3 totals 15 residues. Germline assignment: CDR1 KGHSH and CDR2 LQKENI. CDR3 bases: TGTGCCAGCTCACCAGCCGGACAGCAGCCCAATGAGCAGTTCTTC. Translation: CASSPAGQQPNEQFF.